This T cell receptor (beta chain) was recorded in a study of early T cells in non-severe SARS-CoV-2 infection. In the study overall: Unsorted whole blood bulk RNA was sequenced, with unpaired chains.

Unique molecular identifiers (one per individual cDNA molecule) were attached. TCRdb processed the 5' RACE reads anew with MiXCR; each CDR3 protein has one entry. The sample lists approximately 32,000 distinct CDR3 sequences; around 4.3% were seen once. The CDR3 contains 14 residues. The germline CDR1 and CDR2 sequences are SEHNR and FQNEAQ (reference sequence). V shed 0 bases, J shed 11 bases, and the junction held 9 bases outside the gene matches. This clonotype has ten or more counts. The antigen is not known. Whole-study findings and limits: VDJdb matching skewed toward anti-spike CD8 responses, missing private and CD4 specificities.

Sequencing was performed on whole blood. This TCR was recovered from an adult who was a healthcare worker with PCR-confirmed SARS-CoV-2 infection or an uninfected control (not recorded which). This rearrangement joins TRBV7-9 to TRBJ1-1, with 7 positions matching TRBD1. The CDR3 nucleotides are TGTGCCAGCAGCTTAGCAGGGGGCAACCTTTGGGCTTTCTTT. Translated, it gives CASSLAGGNLWAFF.